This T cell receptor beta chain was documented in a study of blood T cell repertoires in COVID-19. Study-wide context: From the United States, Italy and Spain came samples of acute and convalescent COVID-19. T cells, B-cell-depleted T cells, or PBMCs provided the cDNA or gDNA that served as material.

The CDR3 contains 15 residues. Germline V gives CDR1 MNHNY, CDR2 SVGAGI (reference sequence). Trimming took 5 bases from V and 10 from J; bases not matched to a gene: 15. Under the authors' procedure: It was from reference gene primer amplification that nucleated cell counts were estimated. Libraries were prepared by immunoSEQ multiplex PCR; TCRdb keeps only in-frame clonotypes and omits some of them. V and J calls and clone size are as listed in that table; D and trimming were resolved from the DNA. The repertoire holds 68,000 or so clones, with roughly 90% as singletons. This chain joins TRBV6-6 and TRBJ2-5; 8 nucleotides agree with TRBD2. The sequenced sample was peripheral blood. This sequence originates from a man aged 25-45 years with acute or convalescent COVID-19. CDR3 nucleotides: TGTGCCAGCAGTGACGCTAGCTTCGGGAGGGCGGGCCAGTACTTC. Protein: CASSDASFGRAGQYF.